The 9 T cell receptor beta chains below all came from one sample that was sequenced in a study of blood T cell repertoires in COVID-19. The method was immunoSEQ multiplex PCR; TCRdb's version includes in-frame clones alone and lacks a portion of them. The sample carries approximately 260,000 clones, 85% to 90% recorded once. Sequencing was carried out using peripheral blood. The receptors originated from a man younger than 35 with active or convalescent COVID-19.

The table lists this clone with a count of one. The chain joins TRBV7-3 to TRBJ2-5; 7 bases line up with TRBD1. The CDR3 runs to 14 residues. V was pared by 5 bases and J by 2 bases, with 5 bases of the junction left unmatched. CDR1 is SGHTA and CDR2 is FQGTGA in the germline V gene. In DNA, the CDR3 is TGTGCCAGCAGCCCGGTGGACAGGCAAGAGACCCAGTACTTC. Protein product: CASSPVDRQETQYF.

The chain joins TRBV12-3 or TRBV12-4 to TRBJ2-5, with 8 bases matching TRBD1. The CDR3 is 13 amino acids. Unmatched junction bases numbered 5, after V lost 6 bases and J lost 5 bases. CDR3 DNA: TGTGCCAGCAGGTGGTGGACAGGGGAGACCCAGTACTTC. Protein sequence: CASRWWTGETQYF.

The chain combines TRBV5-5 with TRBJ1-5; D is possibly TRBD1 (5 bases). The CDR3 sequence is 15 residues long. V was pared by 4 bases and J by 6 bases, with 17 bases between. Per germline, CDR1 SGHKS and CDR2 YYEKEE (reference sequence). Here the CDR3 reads CASSHFAGGFQPQHF. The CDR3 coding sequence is TGTGCCAGCAGCCACTTCGCGGGGGGTTTTCAGCCCCAGCATTTT.

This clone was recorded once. The CDR3 region is CASGGRQGPSTDTQYF. DNA of the CDR3: TGTGCCAGCGGAGGACGACAGGGCCCTAGCACAGATACGCAGTATTTT. The chain is built from TRBV27 and TRBJ2-3, with 7 bases fitting TRBD1. CDR3 size: 16 residues. With 8 bases clipped from V and 0 bases from J, the junction kept 11 bases outside the gene matches. Germline lookup yields CDR1 MNHEY and CDR2 SMNVEV (reference sequence).

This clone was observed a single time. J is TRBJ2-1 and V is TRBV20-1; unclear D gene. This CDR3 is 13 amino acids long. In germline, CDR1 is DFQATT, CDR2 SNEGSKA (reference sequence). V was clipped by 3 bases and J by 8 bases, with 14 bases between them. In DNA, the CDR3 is TGCAGTGCTAGTCCCGATTCTGAGCATGAGCAGTTCTTC. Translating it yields CSASPDSEHEQFF.

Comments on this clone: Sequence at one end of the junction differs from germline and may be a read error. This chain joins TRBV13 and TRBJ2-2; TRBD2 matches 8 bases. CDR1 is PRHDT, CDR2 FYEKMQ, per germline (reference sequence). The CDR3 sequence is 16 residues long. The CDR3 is CASSLGGGTNTGELFF. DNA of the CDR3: TGTGCCAGCAGCCTAGGCGGGGGGACCAACACCGGGGAGCTGTTTTTT.

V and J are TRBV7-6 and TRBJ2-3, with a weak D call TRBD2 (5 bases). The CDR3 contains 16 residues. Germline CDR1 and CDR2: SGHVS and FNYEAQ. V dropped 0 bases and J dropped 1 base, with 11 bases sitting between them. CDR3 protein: CASSLARTGGTDTQYF. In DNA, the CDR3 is TGTGCCAGCAGCTTAGCGAGGACTGGGGGCACAGATACGCAGTATTTT.

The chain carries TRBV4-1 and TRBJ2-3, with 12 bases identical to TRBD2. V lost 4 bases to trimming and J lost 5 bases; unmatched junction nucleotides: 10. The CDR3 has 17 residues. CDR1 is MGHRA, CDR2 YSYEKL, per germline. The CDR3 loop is CASSPQSSGRARDTQYF. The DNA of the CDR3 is TGCGCCAGCAGCCCCCAGTCTAGCGGGAGGGCCAGAGATACGCAGTATTTT.

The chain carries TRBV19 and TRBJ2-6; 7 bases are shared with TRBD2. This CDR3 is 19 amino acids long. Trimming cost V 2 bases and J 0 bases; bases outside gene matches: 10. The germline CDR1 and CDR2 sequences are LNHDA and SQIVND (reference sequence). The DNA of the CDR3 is TGTGCCAGTAGTATACCCCCGGGACTAACCCTCTCTGGGGCCAACGTCCTGACTTTC. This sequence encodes CASSIPPGLTLSGANVLTF.